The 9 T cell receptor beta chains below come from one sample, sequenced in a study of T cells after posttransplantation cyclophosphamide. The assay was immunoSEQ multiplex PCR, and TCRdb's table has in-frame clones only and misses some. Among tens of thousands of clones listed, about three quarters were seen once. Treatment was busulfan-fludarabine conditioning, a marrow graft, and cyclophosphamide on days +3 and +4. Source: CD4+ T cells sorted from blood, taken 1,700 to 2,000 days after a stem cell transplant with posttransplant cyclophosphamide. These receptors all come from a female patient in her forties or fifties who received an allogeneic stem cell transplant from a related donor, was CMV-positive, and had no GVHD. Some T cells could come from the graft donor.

In nucleotides, the CDR3 is TGTGCCACCAGCAGAGGTGGACTACCGGATAGCAATCAGCCCCAGCATTTT. This codes for CATSRGGLPDSNQPQHF. The chain combines TRBV15 with TRBJ1-5; D ambiguous. Germline assignment: CDR1 LNHNV and CDR2 YYDKDF (reference sequence). The V end lost 1 base, the J end lost 0 bases, and 13 bases lay between the germline ends. This CDR3 has 17 amino acids. The whole variable domain, filled in from reference TRBV15 and TRBJ1-5, reads DAMVIQNPRYQVTQFGKPVTLSCSQTLNHNVMYWYQQKSSQAPKLLFHYYDKDFNNEADTPDNFQSRRPNTSFCFLDIRSPGLGDTAMYLCATSRGGLPDSNQPQHFGDGTRLSIL.

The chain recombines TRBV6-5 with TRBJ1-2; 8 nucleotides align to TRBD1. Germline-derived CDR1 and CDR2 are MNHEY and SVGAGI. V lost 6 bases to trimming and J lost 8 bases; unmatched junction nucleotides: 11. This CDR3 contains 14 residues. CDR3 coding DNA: TGTGCCAGCAGCAAAGACAGGGGAGTGGAGGGCTACACCTTC. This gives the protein CASSKDRGVEGYTF.

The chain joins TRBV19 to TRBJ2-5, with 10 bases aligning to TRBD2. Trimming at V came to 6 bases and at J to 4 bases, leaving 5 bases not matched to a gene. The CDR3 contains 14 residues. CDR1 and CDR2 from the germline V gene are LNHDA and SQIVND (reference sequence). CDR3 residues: CASRQRGGGETQYF. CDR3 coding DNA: TGTGCCAGTAGGCAGCGGGGGGGAGGAGAGACCCAGTACTTC.

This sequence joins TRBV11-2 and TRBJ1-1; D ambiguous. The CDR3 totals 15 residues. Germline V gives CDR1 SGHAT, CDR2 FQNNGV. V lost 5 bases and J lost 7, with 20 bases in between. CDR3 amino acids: CASSPTLSGSLEAFF. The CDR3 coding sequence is TGTGCCAGCAGCCCGACCCTTTCCGGGTCCCTTGAAGCTTTCTTT.

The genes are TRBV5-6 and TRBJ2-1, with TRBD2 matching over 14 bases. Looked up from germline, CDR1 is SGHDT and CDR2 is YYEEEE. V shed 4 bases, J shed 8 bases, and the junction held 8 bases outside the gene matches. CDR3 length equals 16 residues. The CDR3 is CASSLRLAGGLDEQFF. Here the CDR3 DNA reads TGTGCCAGCAGCCTAAGACTAGCGGGGGGGTTGGATGAGCAGTTCTTC.

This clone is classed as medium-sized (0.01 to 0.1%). For the CDR3, the DNA is TGTGCCAGCAGTAGGGGACAGGGGGTAAATTCACCCCTCCACTTT. This gives the protein CASSRGQGVNSPLHF. The chain couples TRBV6-5 to TRBJ1-6; 11 bases match TRBD1. Germline CDR1 MNHEY, CDR2 SVGAGI. This CDR3 has 15 residues. Trimming removed 5 bases from V and 7 bases from J; junction bases left unmatched: 4.

The CDR3, as DNA: TGCGCCAGCAGCCAAAGCAATGCACCCCTAAATGAAAAACTGTTTTTT. Amino acid sequence: CASSQSNAPLNEKLFF. This chain joins TRBV4-1 and TRBJ1-4; D remains unclear. CDR1 is MGHRA, CDR2 YSYEKL, per germline. Between the trimmed V and J ends, which lost 2 bases and 5 bases, there was a span of 15 bases. The CDR3 is 16 residues long.

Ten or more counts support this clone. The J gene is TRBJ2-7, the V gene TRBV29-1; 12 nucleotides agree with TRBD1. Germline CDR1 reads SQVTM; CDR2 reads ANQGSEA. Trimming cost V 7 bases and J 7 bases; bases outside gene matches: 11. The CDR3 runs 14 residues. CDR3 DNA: TGCAGCGGATGGGGGACAGGGGGCCTGGGGGAGCAGTACTTC. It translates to CSGWGTGGLGEQYF.

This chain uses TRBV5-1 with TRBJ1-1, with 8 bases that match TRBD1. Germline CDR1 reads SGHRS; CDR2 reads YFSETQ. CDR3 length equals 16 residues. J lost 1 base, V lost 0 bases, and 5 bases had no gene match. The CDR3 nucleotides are TGCGCCAGCAGCTTGGCAGGGGGCCCCACGAACACTGAAGCTTTCTTT. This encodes CASSLAGGPTNTEAFF.